The rows below give T cell receptor beta chains drawn from one sample of a study of blood T cell repertoires in COVID-19. The assay was immunoSEQ multiplex PCR, and TCRdb's table has in-frame clones only and misses some. Of approximately 110,000 clones listed, about 85% are singletons. The material sequenced was peripheral blood. Source of these receptors: a human donor in a cohort sampled during active COVID-19. The CDR3 runs from the conserved cysteine through the conserved F or W. D genes are given only for firm matches. Clone sizes are given selectively: once, few, many, or a class where the clone is expanded.

clone size: .; V gene: TRBV24-1; J gene: TRBJ2-1; D gene: .; CDR3 DNA: TGTGCCACCAGTGATTCGGGCGGGGGCGGTGAGCAGTTCTTC; CDR3 protein: CATSDSGGGGEQFF
clone size: .; V gene: TRBV7-2; J gene: TRBJ2-3; D gene: TRBD2; CDR3 DNA: TGTGCCAGCAGCTTAGTTGGCGGGGGGGCTCTGGCAGATACGCAGTATTTT; CDR3 protein: CASSLVGGGALADTQYF
clone size: once; V gene: TRBV5-4; J gene: TRBJ2-7; D gene: TRBD1; CDR3 DNA: TGTGCCAGCAGCTTGAACAGGGGGCTCGAGCAGTACTTC; CDR3 protein: CASSLNRGLEQYF
clone size: .; V gene: TRBV30; J gene: TRBJ2-5; D gene: TRBD2; CDR3 DNA: TGTGCCTGGAGTGCCGGGGGGGAGACCCAGTACTTC; CDR3 protein: CAWSAGGETQYF
clone size: .; V gene: TRBV6-2/TRBV6-3; J gene: TRBJ2-7; D gene: .; CDR3 DNA: TGTGCCAGCAGTCCCCCCCAGGGGATGGGCAAATACGAGCAGTACTTC; CDR3 protein: CASSPPQGMGKYEQYF
clone size: .; V gene: TRBV27; J gene: TRBJ2-7; D gene: TRBD1; CDR3 DNA: TGTGCCAGCGCGCCCGGGACAGCCTACGAGCAGTACTTC; CDR3 protein: CASAPGTAYEQYF
clone size: .; V gene: TRBV28; J gene: TRBJ2-7; D gene: .; CDR3 DNA: TGTGCCAGCAGTTGGAGGCGGCGGGACTACGAGCAGTACTTC; CDR3 protein: CASSWRRRDYEQYF
clone size: .; V gene: TRBV3-1/TRBV3-2; J gene: TRBJ2-7; D gene: .; CDR3 DNA: TGTGCCAGCAGCCAGGGGAGGAGATCCTACGAGCAGTACTTC; CDR3 protein: CASSQGRRSYEQYF
clone size: few; V gene: TRBV18; J gene: TRBJ1-2; D gene: TRBD1; CDR3 DNA: TGTGCCAGCTCACCACGGACAGGGGCCGATGGCTACACCTTC; CDR3 protein: CASSPRTGADGYTF
clone size: .; V gene: TRBV13; J gene: TRBJ2-1; D gene: TRBD2; CDR3 DNA: TGTGCCAGCAGTTTACGGGCTAGCGGGGGAGACAATGAGCAGTTCTTC; CDR3 protein: CASSLRASGGDNEQFF
clone size: .; V gene: TRBV7-9; J gene: TRBJ2-5; D gene: .; CDR3 DNA: TGTGCCAGCAGTCAGGGGTTTCCGGAGACCCAGTACTTC; CDR3 protein: CASSQGFPETQYF
clone size: .; V gene: TRBV11-2; J gene: TRBJ1-5; D gene: TRBD1; CDR3 DNA: TGTGCCAGCAGCTTAGACAGGGGGCCAGGCAATCAGCCCCAGCATTTT; CDR3 protein: CASSLDRGPGNQPQHF
clone size: .; V gene: TRBV19; J gene: TRBJ2-3; D gene: .; CDR3 DNA: TGTGCCAGTAGTATACCTCTGGATACGCAGTATTTT; CDR3 protein: CASSIPLDTQYF
clone size: few; V gene: TRBV7-9; J gene: TRBJ1-2; D gene: .; CDR3 DNA: TGTGCCAGCAGCTTAGGTAGTTCGGCCGAGAGGAACTATGGCTACACCTTC; CDR3 protein: CASSLGSSAERNYGYTF
clone size: once; V gene: TRBV3-1/TRBV3-2; J gene: TRBJ2-5; D gene: TRBD2; CDR3 DNA: TGTGCCAGCAGCCAAGTCGGTTGGGGGGGACTAGCGGGGAGCCAAGAGACCCAGTACTTC; CDR3 protein: CASSQVGWGGLAGSQETQYF
clone size: .; V gene: TRBV19; J gene: TRBJ1-3; D gene: .; CDR3 DNA: TGTGCCAGTAGTCTTTCCGAGGGTACGGGAAACACCATATATTTT; CDR3 protein: CASSLSEGTGNTIYF
clone size: .; V gene: TRBV6-5; J gene: TRBJ1-3; D gene: .; CDR3 DNA: TGTGCCAGCAGGGATCCCGGGACATCTGGAAACACCATATATTTT; CDR3 protein: CASRDPGTSGNTIYF
clone size: .; V gene: TRBV7-6; J gene: TRBJ1-2; D gene: .; CDR3 DNA: TGTGCCAGCAGCTTAGAGGGACAATCCCTTACTGGCTACACCTTC; CDR3 protein: CASSLEGQSLTGYTF
clone size: .; V gene: TRBV6-6; J gene: TRBJ1-1; D gene: .; CDR3 DNA: TGTGCCAGCAGTTACATTACGGGTGGGACTGAAGCTTTCTTT; CDR3 protein: CASSYITGGTEAFF
clone size: .; V gene: TRBV9; J gene: TRBJ2-6; D gene: .; CDR3 DNA: TGTGCCAGCAGCGTATCCCTCTCTGGGGCCAACGTCCTGACTTTC; CDR3 protein: CASSVSLSGANVLTF
clone size: .; V gene: TRBV9; J gene: TRBJ2-2; D gene: TRBD1; CDR3 DNA: TGTGCCAGCAGCGTTAGGGGGACAGCGAACACCGGGGAGCTGTTTTTT; CDR3 protein: CASSVRGTANTGELFF
clone size: .; V gene: TRBV9; J gene: TRBJ1-3; D gene: .; CDR3 DNA: TGTGCCAGCAGCCGCGACAGCCCCTCTGGAAACACCATATATTTT; CDR3 protein: CASSRDSPSGNTIYF
clone size: .; V gene: TRBV28; J gene: TRBJ2-1; D gene: TRBD2; CDR3 DNA: TGTGCCAGCAGTTCTTTGAGCGGGGGGTACAATGAGCAGTTCTTC; CDR3 protein: CASSSLSGGYNEQFF
clone size: once; V gene: TRBV28; J gene: TRBJ2-3; D gene: .; CDR3 DNA: TGTGCCAGCGGGTTTTCTCGCGGGGGCACCCTGGGCAATACGCAGTATTTT; CDR3 protein: CASGFSRGGTLGNTQYF
clone size: .; V gene: TRBV7-2; J gene: TRBJ1-6; D gene: TRBD1; CDR3 DNA: TGTGCCAGCAGTTATCGACAGGGCTCCTATAATTCACCCCTCCACTTT; CDR3 protein: CASSYRQGSYNSPLHF
clone size: .; V gene: TRBV7-3; J gene: TRBJ2-7; D gene: TRBD1; CDR3 DNA: TGTGCCAGCAGCCCAACAGGGGGCCTGCAGTACTTC; CDR3 protein: CASSPTGGLQYF
clone size: .; V gene: TRBV28; J gene: TRBJ2-3; D gene: TRBD2; CDR3 DNA: TGTGCCAGCAGTTTTCTAGCGGGGACAGATACGCAGTATTTT; CDR3 protein: CASSFLAGTDTQYF
clone size: few; V gene: TRBV9; J gene: TRBJ1-1; D gene: .; CDR3 DNA: TGTGCCAGCAGCGTAGTTACCGCGGGGACCGGGAGGGCTGAAGCTTTCTTT; CDR3 protein: CASSVVTAGTGRAEAFF
clone size: .; V gene: TRBV2; J gene: TRBJ1-1; D gene: .; CDR3 DNA: TGTGCCAGCAGAAGGACAGAAAACACTGAAGCTTTCTTT; CDR3 protein: CASRRTENTEAFF
clone size: .; V gene: TRBV29-1; J gene: TRBJ1-3; D gene: TRBD1; CDR3 DNA: TGCAGCGTTGTTGGACAGGGAACTGGAAACACCATATATTTT; CDR3 protein: CSVVGQGTGNTIYF
clone size: .; V gene: TRBV3-1/TRBV3-2; J gene: TRBJ2-7; D gene: .; CDR3 DNA: TGTGCCAGCAGCCAAGATAGTCCCCCTTACGAGCAGTACTTC; CDR3 protein: CASSQDSPPYEQYF
clone size: once; V gene: TRBV28; J gene: TRBJ2-6; D gene: .; CDR3 DNA: TGTGCCAGCAGTTTAGGGCAGGTGTCTGGGGCCAACGTCCTGACTTTC; CDR3 protein: CASSLGQVSGANVLTF
clone size: few; V gene: TRBV7-2; J gene: TRBJ2-7; D gene: .; CDR3 DNA: TGTGCCAGCAGCAAAGGGAGCTACGAGCAGTACTTC; CDR3 protein: CASSKGSYEQYF
clone size: .; V gene: TRBV7-2; J gene: TRBJ2-1; D gene: .; CDR3 DNA: TGTGCCAGCAGCTTTGCCGGGGGAGGCTACAATGAGCAGTTCTTC; CDR3 protein: CASSFAGGGYNEQFF
clone size: once; V gene: TRBV4-1; J gene: TRBJ2-7; D gene: TRBD2; CDR3 DNA: TGCGCCAGCAGCCAGGGACTAGCAACAGCCTACGAGCAGTACTTC; CDR3 protein: CASSQGLATAYEQYF
clone size: .; V gene: TRBV11-3; J gene: TRBJ2-5; D gene: TRBD2; CDR3 DNA: TGTGCCAGCAGCCGCGGGGGGTCGGGAATAGAGACCCAGTACTTC; CDR3 protein: CASSRGGSGIETQYF
clone size: .; V gene: TRBV9; J gene: TRBJ1-4; D gene: TRBD1; CDR3 DNA: TGTGCCAGCAGCGTAGCGGCACAGGGGGCAACTAATGAAAAACTGTTTTTT; CDR3 protein: CASSVAAQGATNEKLFF
clone size: few; V gene: TRBV5-1; J gene: TRBJ2-2; D gene: .; CDR3 DNA: TGCGCCAGCAGCGGGCAACCGAACACCGGGGAGCTGTTTTTT; CDR3 protein: CASSGQPNTGELFF
clone size: once; V gene: TRBV2; J gene: TRBJ1-5; D gene: .; CDR3 DNA: TGTGCCAGCCCCGACAGGCTTCAGCCCCAGCATTTT; CDR3 protein: CASPDRLQPQHF
clone size: few; V gene: TRBV7-9; J gene: TRBJ1-1; D gene: .; CDR3 DNA: TGTGCCAGCAGCTTCCGGTACTTGAACACTGAAGCTTTCTTT; CDR3 protein: CASSFRYLNTEAFF
clone size: many; V gene: TRBV7-2; J gene: TRBJ1-4; D gene: TRBD1; CDR3 DNA: TGTGCCAGCAGCCGTTCCGGGACAGGGAGTGAAAAACTGTTTTTT; CDR3 protein: CASSRSGTGSEKLFF
clone size: .; V gene: TRBV7-3; J gene: TRBJ2-3; D gene: .; CDR3 DNA: TGTGCCAGCAGTCCTAGCGCCATGACAGATACGCAGTATTTT; CDR3 protein: CASSPSAMTDTQYF
clone size: .; V gene: TRBV2; J gene: TRBJ2-2; D gene: TRBD1; CDR3 DNA: TGTGCCAGCAGCCCGGGACAGGGGGCGTTTTCCGGGGAGCTGTTTTTT; CDR3 protein: CASSPGQGAFSGELFF
clone size: .; V gene: TRBV2; J gene: TRBJ2-1; D gene: TRBD1; CDR3 DNA: TGTGCCACCGCCCGGGGACAGGGCGGTGAGCAGTTCTTC; CDR3 protein: CATARGQGGEQFF
clone size: .; V gene: TRBV9; J gene: TRBJ1-3; D gene: .; CDR3 DNA: TGTGCCAGTTCAAGGGAGATCGAAAACACCATATATTTT; CDR3 protein: CASSREIENTIYF
clone size: .; V gene: TRBV9; J gene: TRBJ1-3; D gene: .; CDR3 DNA: TGTGCCAGCAGCGATTCCGCTGGAAACACCATATATTTT; CDR3 protein: CASSDSAGNTIYF
clone size: .; V gene: TRBV6-6; J gene: TRBJ1-1; D gene: .; CDR3 DNA: TGTGCCAGCAGGGAACAGTACACTGAAGCTTTCTTT; CDR3 protein: CASREQYTEAFF